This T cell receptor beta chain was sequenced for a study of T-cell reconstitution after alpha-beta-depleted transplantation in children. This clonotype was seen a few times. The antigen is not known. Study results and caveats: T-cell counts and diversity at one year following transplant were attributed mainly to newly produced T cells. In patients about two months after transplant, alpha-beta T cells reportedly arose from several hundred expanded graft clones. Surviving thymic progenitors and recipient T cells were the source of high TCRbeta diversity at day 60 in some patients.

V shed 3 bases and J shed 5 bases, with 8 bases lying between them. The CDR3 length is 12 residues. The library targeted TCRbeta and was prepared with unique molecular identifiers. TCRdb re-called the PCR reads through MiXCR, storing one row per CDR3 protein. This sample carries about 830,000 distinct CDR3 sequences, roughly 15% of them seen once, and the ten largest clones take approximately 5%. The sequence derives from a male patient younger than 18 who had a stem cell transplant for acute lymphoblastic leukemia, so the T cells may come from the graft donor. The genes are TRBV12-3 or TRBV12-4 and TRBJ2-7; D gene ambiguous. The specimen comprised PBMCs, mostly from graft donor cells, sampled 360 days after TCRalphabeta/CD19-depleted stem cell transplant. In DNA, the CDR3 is TGTGCCAGCAGTTTCGGCATAGACGAGCAGTACTTC. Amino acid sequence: CASSFGIDEQYF.